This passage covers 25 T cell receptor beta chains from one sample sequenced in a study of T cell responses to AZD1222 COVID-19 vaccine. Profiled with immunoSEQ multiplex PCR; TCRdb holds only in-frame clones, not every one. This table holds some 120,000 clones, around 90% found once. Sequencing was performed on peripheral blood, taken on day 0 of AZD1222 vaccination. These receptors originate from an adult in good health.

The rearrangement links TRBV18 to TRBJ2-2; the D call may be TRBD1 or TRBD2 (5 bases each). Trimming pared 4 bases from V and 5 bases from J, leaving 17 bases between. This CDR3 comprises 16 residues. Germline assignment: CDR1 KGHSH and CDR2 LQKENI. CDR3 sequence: CASSHFRDGPTGELFF. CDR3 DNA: TGTGCCAGCTCACATTTCCGGGACGGACCTACCGGGGAGCTGTTTTTT. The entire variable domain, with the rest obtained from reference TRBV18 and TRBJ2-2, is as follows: NAGVMQNPRHLVRRRGQEARLRCSPMKGHSHVYWYRQLPEEGLKFMVYLQKENIIDESGMPKERFSAEFPKEGPSILRIQQVVRGDSAAYFCASSHFRDGPTGELFFGEGSRLTVL.

CDR3 region: CASSQGVGSGYEQFF. CDR3 nucleotides: TGTGCCAGCAGCCAAGGAGTGGGGTCGGGGTATGAGCAGTTCTTC. This chain links TRBV3-1 (or the pseudogene TRBV3-2) with TRBJ2-1, with TRBD2 as a possible D gene (5 bases). This CDR3 contains 15 residues. V shed 1 base and J shed 8 bases, with 15 bases lying between them. Germline V CDR1 and CDR2: LGHDT, YNNKEL (reference sequence).

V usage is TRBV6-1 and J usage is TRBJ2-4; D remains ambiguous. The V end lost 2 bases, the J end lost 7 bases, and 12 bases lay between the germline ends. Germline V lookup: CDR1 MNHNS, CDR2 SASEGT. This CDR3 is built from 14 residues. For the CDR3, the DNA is TGTGCCAGCAGTGAACTCGTAGCAAATAACATTCAGTACTTC. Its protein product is CASSELVANNIQYF.

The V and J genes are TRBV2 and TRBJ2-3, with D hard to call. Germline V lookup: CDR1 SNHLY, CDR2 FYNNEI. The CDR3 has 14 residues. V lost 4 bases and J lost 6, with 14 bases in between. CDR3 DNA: TGTGCCAGCAGTGGAATTAGCACACTCGATACGCAGTATTTT. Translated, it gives CASSGISTLDTQYF.

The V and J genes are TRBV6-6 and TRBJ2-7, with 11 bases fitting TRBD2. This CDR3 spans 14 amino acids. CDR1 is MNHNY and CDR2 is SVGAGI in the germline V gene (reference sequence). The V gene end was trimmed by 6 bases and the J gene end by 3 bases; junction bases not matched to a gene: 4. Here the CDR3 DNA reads TGTGCCAGCAGCGGGACTAGCGGAGGCTACGAGCAGTACTTC. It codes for CASSGTSGGYEQYF.

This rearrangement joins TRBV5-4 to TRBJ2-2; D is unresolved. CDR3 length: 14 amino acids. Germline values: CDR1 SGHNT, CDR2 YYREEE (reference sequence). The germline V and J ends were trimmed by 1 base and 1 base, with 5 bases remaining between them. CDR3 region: CASSLSRNTGELFF. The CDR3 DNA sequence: TGTGCCAGCAGCTTGTCCAGGAACACCGGGGAGCTGTTTTTT.

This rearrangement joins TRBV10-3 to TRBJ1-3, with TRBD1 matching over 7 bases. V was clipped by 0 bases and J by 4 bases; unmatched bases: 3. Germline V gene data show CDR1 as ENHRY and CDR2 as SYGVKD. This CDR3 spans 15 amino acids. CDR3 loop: CAISESQGRGNTIYF. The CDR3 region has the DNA TGTGCCATCAGTGAGTCACAGGGGAGAGGAAACACCATATATTTT.

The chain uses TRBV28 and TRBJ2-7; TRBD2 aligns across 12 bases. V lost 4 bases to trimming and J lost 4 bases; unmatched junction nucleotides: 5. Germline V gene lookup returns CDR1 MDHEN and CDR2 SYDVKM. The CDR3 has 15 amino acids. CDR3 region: CASSSLTSGRYEQYF. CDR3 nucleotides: TGTGCCAGCAGTTCACTGACTAGCGGGAGATACGAGCAGTACTTC.

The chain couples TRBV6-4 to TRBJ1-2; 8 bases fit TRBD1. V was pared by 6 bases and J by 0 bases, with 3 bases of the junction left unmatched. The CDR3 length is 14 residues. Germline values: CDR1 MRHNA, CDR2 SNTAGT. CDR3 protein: CASSPQGANYGYTF. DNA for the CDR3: TGTGCCAGCAGCCCACAGGGGGCTAACTATGGCTACACCTTC.

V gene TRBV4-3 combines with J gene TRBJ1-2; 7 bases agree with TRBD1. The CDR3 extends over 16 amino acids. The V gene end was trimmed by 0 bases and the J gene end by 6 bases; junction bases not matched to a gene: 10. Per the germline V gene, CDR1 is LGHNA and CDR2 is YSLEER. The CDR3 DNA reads TGCGCCAGCAGCCAAGAAAGGGCAGGGGGAAGTCATGGCTACACCTTC. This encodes CASSQERAGGSHGYTF.

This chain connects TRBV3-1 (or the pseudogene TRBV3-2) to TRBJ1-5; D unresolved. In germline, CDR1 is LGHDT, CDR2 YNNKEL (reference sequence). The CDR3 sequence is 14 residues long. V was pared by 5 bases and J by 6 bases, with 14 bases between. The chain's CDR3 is CASSGGTATQPQHF. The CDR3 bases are TGTGCCAGCAGCGGAGGAACGGCTACTCAGCCCCAGCATTTT.

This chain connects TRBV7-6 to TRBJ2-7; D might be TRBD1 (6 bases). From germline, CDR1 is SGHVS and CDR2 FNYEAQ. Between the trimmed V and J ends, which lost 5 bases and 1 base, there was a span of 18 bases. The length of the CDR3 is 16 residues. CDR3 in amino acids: CASSLNRASLSYEQYF. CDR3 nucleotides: TGTGCCAGCAGCCTAAACAGGGCAAGCTTATCCTACGAGCAGTACTTC.

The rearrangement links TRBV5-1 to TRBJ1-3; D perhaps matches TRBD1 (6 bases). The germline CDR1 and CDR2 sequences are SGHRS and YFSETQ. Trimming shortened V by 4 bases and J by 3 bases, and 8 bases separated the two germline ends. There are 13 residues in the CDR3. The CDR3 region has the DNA TGCGCCAGCAGCCCGGACAGTGGAAACACCATATATTTT. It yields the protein CASSPDSGNTIYF.

CDR3 coding DNA: TGCGCCAGCAGCGACCCCGGGGTGACCTACGAGCAGTACTTC. This codes for CASSDPGVTYEQYF. The chain links TRBV5-1 to TRBJ2-7; D may be TRBD2 (5 bases). The CDR3 runs to 14 residues. Trimming removed 4 bases at V and 2 bases at J, with 13 bases between. Germline V gene sequence: CDR1 SGHRS, CDR2 YFSETQ.

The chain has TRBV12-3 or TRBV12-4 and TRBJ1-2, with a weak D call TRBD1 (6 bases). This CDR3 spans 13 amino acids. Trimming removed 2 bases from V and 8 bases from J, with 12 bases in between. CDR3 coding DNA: TGTGCCAGCAGTTTAAGCAGGGGCGGAGGCTACACCTTC. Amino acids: CASSLSRGGGYTF.

CDR3 coding DNA: TGCGCCAGCAGCCTTGTAGGGGAGCACTATGGCTACACCTTC. Translated, it gives CASSLVGEHYGYTF. The V call is TRBV4-3, the J call TRBJ1-2, with D possibly being TRBD1 (5 bases). The germline V gene has CDR1 LGHNA and CDR2 YSLEER. V lost 4 bases, J lost 3 bases, and 12 bases lay in between. The CDR3 extends over 14 amino acids.

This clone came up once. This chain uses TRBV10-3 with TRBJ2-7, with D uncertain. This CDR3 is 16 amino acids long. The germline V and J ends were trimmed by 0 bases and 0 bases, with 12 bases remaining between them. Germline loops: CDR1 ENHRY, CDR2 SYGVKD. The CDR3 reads CAISESQGGSSYEQYF. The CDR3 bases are TGTGCCATCAGTGAGTCGCAAGGCGGCAGCTCCTACGAGCAGTACTTC.

The CDR3 DNA follows: TGCGCCAGCAGCCAAGATCCGATCGGACAGCCCTATCAGCCCCAGCATTTT. Amino acid sequence: CASSQDPIGQPYQPQHF. This chain uses TRBV4-1 with TRBJ1-5, with D maybe TRBD1 (6 bases). This CDR3 has 17 residues. V dropped 0 bases and J dropped 5 bases, with 17 bases sitting between them. The germline V gene encodes CDR1 MGHRA and CDR2 YSYEKL.

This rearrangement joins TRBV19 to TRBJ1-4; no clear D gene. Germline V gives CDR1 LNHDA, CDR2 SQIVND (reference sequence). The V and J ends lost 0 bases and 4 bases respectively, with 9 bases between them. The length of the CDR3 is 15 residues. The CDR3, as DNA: TGTGCCAGTAGTATAGATCTTGGAAATAATGAAAAACTGTTTTTT. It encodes CASSIDLGNNEKLFF.

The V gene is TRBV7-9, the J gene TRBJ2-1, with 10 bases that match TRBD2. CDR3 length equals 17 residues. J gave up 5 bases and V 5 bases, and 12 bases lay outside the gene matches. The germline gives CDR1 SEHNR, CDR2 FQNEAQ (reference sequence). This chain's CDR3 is CASSLTGTSAVNNEQFF. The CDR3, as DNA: TGTGCCAGCAGCCTAACCGGGACTAGCGCCGTTAACAATGAGCAGTTCTTC.

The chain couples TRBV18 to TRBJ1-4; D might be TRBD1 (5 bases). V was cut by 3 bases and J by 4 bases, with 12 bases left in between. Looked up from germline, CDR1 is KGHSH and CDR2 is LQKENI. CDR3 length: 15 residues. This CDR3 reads CASSPSGTGNEKLFF. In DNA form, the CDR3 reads TGTGCCAGCTCACCGTCCGGGACGGGTAATGAAAAACTGTTTTTT. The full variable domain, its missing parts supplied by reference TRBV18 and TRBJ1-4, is NAGVMQNPRHLVRRRGQEARLRCSPMKGHSHVYWYRQLPEEGLKFMVYLQKENIIDESGMPKERFSAEFPKEGPSILRIQQVVRGDSAAYFCASSPSGTGNEKLFFGSGTQLSVL.

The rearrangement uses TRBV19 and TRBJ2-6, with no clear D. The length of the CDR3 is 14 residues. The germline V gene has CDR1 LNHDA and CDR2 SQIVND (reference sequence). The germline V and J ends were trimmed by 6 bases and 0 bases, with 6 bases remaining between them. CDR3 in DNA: TGTGCCAGTAGGACGGTCTCTGGGGCCAACGTCCTGACTTTC. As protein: CASRTVSGANVLTF.

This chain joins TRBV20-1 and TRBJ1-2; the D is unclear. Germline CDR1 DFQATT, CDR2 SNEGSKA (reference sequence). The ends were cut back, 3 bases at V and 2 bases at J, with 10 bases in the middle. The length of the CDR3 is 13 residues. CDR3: CSASITKNYGYTF. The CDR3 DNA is TGCAGTGCTAGTATCACGAAGAACTATGGCTACACCTTC.

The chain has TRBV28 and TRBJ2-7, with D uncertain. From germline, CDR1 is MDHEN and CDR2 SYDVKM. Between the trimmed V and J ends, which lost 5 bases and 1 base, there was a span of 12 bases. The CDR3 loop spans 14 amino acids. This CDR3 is CASSINIGSYEQYF. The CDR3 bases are TGTGCCAGCAGTATCAATATCGGGTCCTACGAGCAGTACTTC.

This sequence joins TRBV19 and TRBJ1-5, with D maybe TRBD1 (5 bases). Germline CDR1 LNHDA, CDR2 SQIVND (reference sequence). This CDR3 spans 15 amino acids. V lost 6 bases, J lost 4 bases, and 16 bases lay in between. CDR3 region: CASSPFAGNNQPQHF. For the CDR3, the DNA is TGTGCCAGTAGCCCCTTTGCAGGGAATAATCAGCCCCAGCATTTT.